The 15 T cell receptor beta chains below come from one sample, sequenced in a study of CD8 T cells in ankylosing spondylitis. Points from the study as a whole: A motif of seven or eight highly homologous TCR beta variants was seen as apparently characteristic of ankylosing spondylitis blood.

Their antigen targets remain unknown. Via MiXCR, TCRdb re-called the 5' RACE reads, giving one row per CDR3 protein. This table has 750,000 to 850,000 distinct CDR3 sequences, approximately 12% appearing once. The sample comprised blood, either unsorted or a sorted T cell fraction (not recorded which). These receptors were collected from a male donor with ankylosing spondylitis.

About this clonotype: Being one base from a much bigger clone, this may be a read error. The chain links TRBV12-3 or TRBV12-4 to TRBJ2-3; no reliable D call. The ends were cut back, 2 bases at V and 4 bases at J, with 4 bases in the middle. The CDR3 has 12 amino acids. The DNA for the CDR3 is TGTGCCAGCAGTTTACTGTCAGATACGCAGTATTTT. Protein sequence: CASSLLSDTQYF.

The rearrangement uses TRBV10-3 and TRBJ1-6, with a tentative D call TRBD1 (6 bases). The V end lost 3 bases, the J end lost 10 bases, and 10 bases lay between the germline ends. CDR1 and CDR2 (germline): ENHRY, SYGVKD. This CDR3 contains 13 residues. CDR3 DNA: TGTGCCATCAGTGACAGGGGAGAATCACCCCTCCACTTT. Translated, it gives CAISDRGESPLHF.

This clonotype occurred a few times. The chain's CDR3 is CASSYGLQETQYF. The CDR3 DNA reads as TGTGCCAGCAGTTACGGGCTCCAAGAGACCCAGTACTTC. J is TRBJ2-5 and V is TRBV6-6; D call uncertain. The germline CDR1 and CDR2 sequences are MNHNY and SVGAGI (reference sequence). The V end lost 2 bases, the J end lost 1 base, and 5 bases lay between the germline ends. There are 13 residues in the CDR3.

V and J are TRBV5-1 and TRBJ2-7; 7 nucleotides agree with TRBD1. V lost 4 bases to trimming and J lost 2 bases; unmatched junction nucleotides: 12. Per the germline V gene, CDR1 is SGHRS and CDR2 is YFSETQ. The CDR3 totals 16 residues. CDR3 residues: CASSRGQAFSTYEQYF. CDR3 sequence (DNA): TGCGCCAGCAGCAGAGGACAGGCTTTTTCGACCTACGAGCAGTACTTC.

This clonotype was picked up many times. Here the CDR3 reads CASRSRLAGKETQYF. The CDR3 DNA follows: TGTGCCAGCAGGTCAAGACTAGCGGGCAAGGAGACCCAGTACTTC. This sequence joins TRBV7-8 and TRBJ2-5; 10 nucleotides agree with TRBD2. Trimming at V came to 6 bases and at J to 5 bases, leaving 9 bases not matched to a gene. The CDR3 runs 15 residues. Per germline, CDR1 SGHVS and CDR2 FQNEAQ.

This clonotype appeared a few times. The V gene is TRBV6-2 or TRBV6-3, the J gene TRBJ1-5; the D is unclear. The ends were cut back, 9 bases at V and 0 bases at J, with 6 bases in the middle. This CDR3 contains 12 residues. Looked up from germline, CDR1 is MNHEY and CDR2 is SVGEGT. DNA of the CDR3: TGTGCCAGTCAGGATAGCAATCAGCCCCAGCATTTT. Its translation is CASQDSNQPQHF.

This clonotype showed up just a few times. The gene calls are TRBV5-5 and TRBJ2-7, with D perhaps matching TRBD1 (6 bases). CDR1 is SGHKS and CDR2 is YYEKEE in the germline V gene (reference sequence). V was cut by 5 bases and J by 0 bases, with 15 bases left in between. The CDR3 runs to 15 residues. The CDR3 DNA is TGTGCCAGCAGTCGGACAGACCTTAGCTCCTACGAGCAGTACTTC. Translating it yields CASSRTDLSSYEQYF. The whole variable domain, filled in from reference TRBV5-5 and TRBJ2-7, reads DAGVTQSPTHLIKTRGQQVTLRCSPISGHKSVSWYQQVLGQGPQFIFQYYEKEERGRGNFPDRFSARQFPNYSSELNVNALLLGDSALYLCASSRTDLSSYEQYFGPGTRLTVT.

This clonotype was seen more than once but under ten times. The CDR3 bases are TGTGCCAGCAGCTTGGGAGGGACAGGGGTCCAGCCCCAGCATTTT. Translated: CASSLGGTGVQPQHF. The chain couples TRBV5-5 to TRBJ1-5, with 10 positions matching TRBD1. V lost 0 bases to trimming and J lost 7 bases; unmatched junction nucleotides: 4. Germline CDR1 reads SGHKS; CDR2 reads YYEKEE (reference sequence). This CDR3 region has 15 residues. Based on the CDR3 plus reference TRBV5-5 and TRBJ1-5, the full variable domain is DAGVTQSPTHLIKTRGQQVTLRCSPISGHKSVSWYQQVLGQGPQFIFQYYEKEERGRGNFPDRFSARQFPNYSSELNVNALLLGDSALYLCASSLGGTGVQPQHFGDGTRLSIL.

In this sample, this clonotype turned up many times. The V call is TRBV24-1, the J call TRBJ1-1, with D perhaps matching TRBD1 (6 bases). The germline V gene encodes CDR1 KGHDR and CDR2 SFDVKD. The CDR3 is 15 residues long. V gave up 4 bases and J gave up 4 bases, with 15 bases separating them. The CDR3 here is CATSDSTPGATEAFF. The CDR3 nucleotides are TGTGCCACCAGTGACTCCACTCCGGGGGCCACTGAAGCTTTCTTT.

Only a few counts were recorded for this clonotype. J is TRBJ1-1 and V is TRBV6-5; 8 bases agree with TRBD1. V lost 2 bases and J lost 1; bases outside the gene matches: 6. This CDR3 has 16 residues. The V gene's germline CDR1 is MNHEY and CDR2 SVGAGI. The CDR3 coding sequence is TGTGCCAGCAGTTACCCAATTCAGGGGGCGAACACTGAAGCTTTCTTT. Residues: CASSYPIQGANTEAFF.

This clonotype turned up a few times. The chain employs TRBV5-5 and TRBJ2-2; D may be TRBD1 (5 bases). The CDR3 loop spans 17 amino acids. V gave up 0 bases and J gave up 1 base, with 13 bases separating them. Germline CDR1 SGHKS, CDR2 YYEKEE (reference sequence). The CDR3 loop is CASSLARAAMNTGELFF. In DNA form, the CDR3 reads TGTGCCAGCAGCTTGGCCAGGGCGGCAATGAACACCGGGGAGCTGTTTTTT.

This clonotype was counted between two and nine times. The rearrangement uses TRBV6-2 or TRBV6-3 and TRBJ1-5; D is perhaps TRBD1 (6 bases). Germline CDR1 MNHEY, CDR2 SVGEGT. CDR3 size: 15 residues. Trimming cost V 6 bases and J 2 bases, with 14 bases left between them. The CDR3 loop reads CASRYRERGNQPQHF. The DNA of the CDR3 is TGTGCCAGCAGGTACAGGGAGAGGGGCAATCAGCCCCAGCATTTT.

There are a few counts of this clonotype. The J gene is TRBJ2-7, the V gene TRBV20-1; no definite D call. Germline V CDR1 and CDR2: DFQATT, SNEGSKA (reference sequence). The V end lost 6 bases, the J end lost 6 bases, and 15 bases lay between the germline ends. CDR3 length: 12 residues. This CDR3 is CSASDKDVEQYF. In nucleotides, the CDR3 is TGCAGTGCCTCCGACAAAGACGTCGAGCAGTACTTC.

The gene calls are TRBV5-1 and TRBJ1-4; no reliable D call. CDR3 size: 14 residues. The V end was cut by 0 bases, the J end by 5 bases, with 8 bases between. Germline V lookup: CDR1 SGHRS, CDR2 YFSETQ. This CDR3 reads CASSLGDLNEKLFF. The CDR3 nucleotides are TGCGCCAGCAGCTTGGGCGACCTCAATGAAAAACTGTTTTTT.

This clonotype has only a few counts. CDR3 region: CASSLARASVNYEQYF. CDR3 coding DNA: TGTGCCAGCAGCTTGGCCAGGGCTAGCGTTAACTACGAGCAGTACTTC. The chain links TRBV5-5 to TRBJ2-7, with D perhaps TRBD2 (6 bases). CDR3 length equals 16 residues. The germline gives CDR1 SGHKS, CDR2 YYEKEE (reference sequence). Trimming took 0 bases from V and 3 from J, leaving 16 bases between them.